Below, 9 T cell receptor beta chains from the same sample are listed, as sequenced in a study of T cells in localized non-small cell lung cancer. Using immunoSEQ multiplex PCR, the repertoire was profiled, and TCRdb retains in-frame clones only, with some absent. In the table there are around 140,000 clones, about 90% of which are singletons. The sample consisted of peripheral blood, taken before any cancer treatment. These receptor sequences come from a female donor over 55 with stage I lung adenocarcinoma.

A single count supports this clone. The chain uses TRBV28 and TRBJ1-1; D is unresolved. V was trimmed by 2 bases and J by 1 base, leaving 5 bases between them. This CDR3 contains 13 residues. CDR1 MDHEN and CDR2 SYDVKM come from the germline V gene. The CDR3 coding sequence is TGTGCCAGCAGTTTAAGCCCGAACACTGAAGCTTTCTTT. Translated, it gives CASSLSPNTEAFF.

V gene TRBV2 combines with J gene TRBJ2-4; D perhaps matches TRBD1 (6 bases). V was shortened by 3 bases and J by 7 bases, with 13 bases between the two germline ends. Germline V gene sequence: CDR1 SNHLY, CDR2 FYNNEI. The CDR3 covers 14 residues. The CDR3, as DNA: TGTGCCAGCAGTGAGGTTCAGGGGCGGAACATTCAGTACTTC. Translation: CASSEVQGRNIQYF.

V and J are TRBV2 and TRBJ2-7; 7 bases agree with TRBD2. V lost 6 bases to trimming and J lost 1 base; unmatched junction nucleotides: 3. The V gene's germline CDR1 is SNHLY and CDR2 FYNNEI. This CDR3 is built from 13 residues. The CDR3 is CASRVSGSYEQYF. For the CDR3, the DNA is TGTGCCAGCAGGGTTAGCGGGTCCTACGAGCAGTACTTC.

The chain is built from TRBV30 and TRBJ1-2; D not certain. CDR1 is GTSNPN and CDR2 is SVGIG in the germline V gene (reference sequence). The CDR3 length is 14 residues. Trimming pared 2 bases from V and 6 bases from J, leaving 16 bases between. The CDR3 coding sequence is TGTGCCTGGAGTTACATTGGGGTGTGGAATGGCTACACCTTC. Protein product: CAWSYIGVWNGYTF.

The chain employs TRBV6-1 and TRBJ2-7; TRBD1 might be the D (6 bases). Between the trimmed V and J ends, which lost 9 bases and 2 bases, there was a span of 20 bases. This CDR3 is built from 15 residues. Per the germline V gene, CDR1 is MNHNS and CDR2 is SASEGT. In DNA, the CDR3 is TGTGCCAGTCTAAGTGTGGGGGCGGCCCCCTACGAGCAGTACTTC. Translating gives CASLSVGAAPYEQYF.

The table lists this clone with a few counts. The chain links TRBV27 to TRBJ2-7; D possibly uses TRBD1 or TRBD2 (5 bases each). CDR1 and CDR2 from the germline V gene are MNHEY and SMNVEV (reference sequence). The CDR3 consists of 15 residues. Between the trimmed V and J ends, which lost 0 bases and 7 bases, there was a span of 16 bases. CDR3 DNA: TGTGCCAGCAGTTTATCCCTGGGACGGACCGATGAGCAGTACTTC. Its protein product is CASSLSLGRTDEQYF.

As regards this clone: The sample holds other DNA sequences that translate to the same CDR3. The chain is built from TRBV9 and TRBJ2-3; maybe TRBD2 (6 bases). Trimming shortened V by 0 bases and J by 1 base, and 9 bases separated the two germline ends. The length of the CDR3 is 15 residues. CDR1 SGDLS and CDR2 YYNGEE come from the germline V gene. The CDR3 loop reads CASSVALAGTDTQYF. The CDR3, as DNA: TGTGCCAGCAGCGTAGCTTTAGCGGGCACAGATACGCAGTATTTT.

The gene calls are TRBV28 and TRBJ2-4, with 10 bases lining up with TRBD2. J was trimmed by 8 bases and V by 5 bases; bases with no gene match: 12. CDR1 and CDR2 (germline): MDHEN, SYDVKM. This CDR3 spans 16 amino acids. The CDR3 loop reads CASSGIEREGGDIQYF. The CDR3 DNA sequence: TGTGCCAGCAGTGGAATAGAGCGGGAGGGAGGAGACATTCAGTACTTC. Full variable domain (remainder filled in from reference TRBV28 and TRBJ2-4): DVKVTQSSRYLVKRTGEKVFLECVQDMDHENMFWYRQDPGLGLRLIYFSYDVKMKEKGDIPEGYSVSREKKERFSLILESASTNQTSMYLCASSGIEREGGDIQYFGAGTRLSVL.

The rearrangement joins TRBV5-1 to TRBJ1-2; no clear D gene. V was trimmed by 0 bases and J by 3 bases, leaving 12 bases between them. CDR1 SGHRS and CDR2 YFSETQ come from the germline V gene. This CDR3 contains 15 residues. In DNA, the CDR3 is TGCGCCAGCAGCTTGGTGGGAGACCGAGACTATGGCTACACCTTC. The encoded protein is CASSLVGDRDYGYTF. Drawing the rest from reference TRBV5-1 and TRBJ1-2, the complete variable domain is KAGVTQTPRYLIKTRGQQVTLSCSPISGHRSVSWYQQTPGQGLQFLFEYFSETQRNKGNFPGRFSGRQFSNSRSEMNVSTLELGDSALYLCASSLVGDRDYGYTFGSGTRLTVV.